This passage covers 20 T cell receptor beta chains from one sample sequenced in a study of blood T cell repertoires in COVID-19. The table came from immunoSEQ multiplex PCR; TCRdb's copy has only in-frame clones and leaves some out. Of more than 90,000 clones in the sample, approximately 80% were seen once. The specimen sequenced was peripheral blood. The source of these receptors is a man aged 45-60 years with acute or convalescent COVID-19.

J is TRBJ1-2 and V is TRBV19; D gene uncertain. This CDR3 is 11 amino acids long. Germline values: CDR1 LNHDA, CDR2 SQIVND (reference sequence). V gave up 6 bases and J gave up 8 bases, with 10 bases separating them. Written as DNA, the CDR3 is TGTGCCAGTAGGGAAGGAGGCGGCTACACCTTC. This codes for CASREGGGYTF.

This clone was seen only a few times. The rearrangement uses TRBV10-3 and TRBJ1-5; D not resolved. The germline V and J ends were trimmed by 10 bases and 3 bases, with 19 bases remaining between them. The V gene's germline CDR1 is ENHRY and CDR2 SYGVKD. The CDR3 has 15 residues. CDR3 region: CATGEVRGSNQPQHF. The CDR3 region has the DNA TGTGCCACTGGCGAGGTTAGAGGATCCAATCAGCCCCAGCATTTT.

The rearrangement links TRBV3-1 (or the pseudogene TRBV3-2) to TRBJ1-1, with 7 bases that match TRBD1. The V segment lost 11 bases and the J segment 2 bases; nucleotides outside the gene matches: 8. CDR3 length equals 13 residues. Germline CDR1 LGHDT, CDR2 YNNKEL (reference sequence). The CDR3 sequence is CAVRQGFNTEAFF. Here the CDR3 DNA reads TGTGCCGTACGACAGGGCTTTAACACTGAAGCTTTCTTT.

V is TRBV27 and J is TRBJ1-2; TRBD1 agrees at 8 bases. Losses at the gene ends were 8 bases for V and 7 bases for J; bases not matched to a gene: 9. This CDR3 is built from 13 residues. The germline gives CDR1 MNHEY, CDR2 SMNVEV (reference sequence). CDR3 in DNA: TGTGCCAGCCAGGAAACAGGGGGTACTGGCTACACCTTC. Residues: CASQETGGTGYTF.

This clone was seen just once. V usage is TRBV21-1 and J usage is TRBJ2-2; the listed D gene, TRBD2, was not tested against the DNA. TRBV21-1 is annotated as a pseudogene. CDR3 length: 16 residues. CDR3 in amino acids: CASNPLGVYSTGELFF. In DNA form, the CDR3 reads TGTGCCAGCAACCCTCTGGGAGTGTACTCCACCGGGGAGCTGTTTTTT.

This clone was detected only a few times. The CDR3 DNA reads as TGTGCCAGCAGCACAGGGGCAACTAATGAAAAACTGTTTTTT. Its protein is CASSTGATNEKLFF. The chain recombines TRBV5-6 with TRBJ1-4; 7 nucleotides agree with TRBD1. The CDR3 sequence is 14 residues long. Germline CDR1 is SGHDT and CDR2 is YYEEEE. With 4 bases clipped from V and 0 bases from J, the junction kept 0 bases outside the gene matches.

The rearrangement joins TRBV13 to TRBJ1-1, with a tentative D call TRBD1 (5 bases). Germline CDR1 PRHDT, CDR2 FYEKMQ (reference sequence). The germline V and J ends were trimmed by 5 bases and 4 bases, with 17 bases remaining between them. CDR3 size: 15 residues. The CDR3 region is CASSPYNTGGTEAFF. CDR3 nucleotide sequence: TGTGCCAGCAGCCCATACAATACGGGGGGCACTGAAGCTTTCTTT.

The chain has TRBV19 and TRBJ1-5; D not certain. Between the trimmed V and J ends, which lost 4 bases and 4 bases, there was a span of 8 bases. There are 13 residues in the CDR3. The germline gives CDR1 LNHDA, CDR2 SQIVND (reference sequence). In nucleotides, the CDR3 is TGTGCCAGTAGTAAGAGCCCGAATCAGCCCCAGCATTTT. Its protein product is CASSKSPNQPQHF.

This chain connects TRBV19 to TRBJ1-4; possibly TRBD1 for D (5 bases). The germline V and J ends were trimmed by 8 bases and 8 bases, with 18 bases remaining between them. The length of the CDR3 is 14 residues. The germline V gene encodes CDR1 LNHDA and CDR2 SQIVND (reference sequence). The CDR3 coding sequence is TGTGCCAGTGGGGTGAACCAGGGAAGGGAAAAACTGTTTTTT. Its translation: CASGVNQGREKLFF.

The V gene is TRBV11-2, the J gene TRBJ2-5; D not resolved. V was cut by 4 bases and J by 7 bases, with 7 bases left in between. This CDR3 is built from 11 residues. Germline CDR1 and CDR2: SGHAT and FQNNGV. The DNA for the CDR3 is TGTGCCAGCAGCTCCGGGTCGACCCAGTACTTC. It encodes CASSSGSTQYF.

The chain uses TRBV19 and TRBJ2-7; D is ambiguous. The CDR3 spans 15 residues. V was trimmed by 1 base and J by 2 bases, leaving 12 bases between them. Germline CDR1 and CDR2: LNHDA and SQIVND (reference sequence). CDR3 sequence (DNA): TGTGCCAGTAGTATAGTGTACAGCAGAACCTACGAGCAGTACTTC. The encoded protein is CASSIVYSRTYEQYF.

The chain recombines TRBV7-9 with TRBJ1-6; tentatively, D is TRBD1 (6 bases). Germline CDR1 is SEHNR and CDR2 is FQNEAQ (reference sequence). This CDR3 comprises 14 residues. Between the trimmed V and J ends, which lost 5 bases and 7 bases, there was a span of 12 bases. This CDR3 reads CASSADSPNSPLHF. The DNA of the CDR3 is TGTGCCAGCAGCGCGGACAGCCCGAATTCACCCCTCCACTTT.

V and J are TRBV4-1 and TRBJ2-4; no definite D call. This CDR3 spans 14 amino acids. Trimming stripped 0 bases from V and 8 bases from J, with 11 bases between. Looked up from germline, CDR1 is MGHRA and CDR2 is YSYEKL. CDR3 nucleotides: TGCGCCAGCAGCCAAGAGTTCCACATGGACATTCAGTACTTC. This codes for CASSQEFHMDIQYF.

The chain has TRBV30 and TRBJ2-5; D is uncertain. Germline assignment: CDR1 GTSNPN and CDR2 SVGIG (reference sequence). CDR3 length equals 12 residues. The ends were cut back, 0 bases at V and 2 bases at J, with 4 bases in the middle. CDR3 loop: CAWSVTQETQYF. In DNA, the CDR3 is TGTGCCTGGAGTGTCACACAAGAGACCCAGTACTTC.

In this sample, this clone turned up a few times. The rearrangement joins TRBV30 to TRBJ1-4; no firm D call. Germline loops: CDR1 GTSNPN, CDR2 SVGIG (reference sequence). V was clipped by 4 bases and J by 5 bases, with 17 bases between them. The CDR3 has 15 residues. The CDR3 spells CAWTPGGRENEKLFF. The CDR3 bases are TGTGCCTGGACCCCGGGCGGTAGGGAGAATGAAAAACTGTTTTTT.

J is TRBJ1-4 and V is TRBV7-8; 7 bases map to TRBD1. The germline CDR1 and CDR2 sequences are SGHVS and FQNEAQ. CDR3 length: 17 residues. V shed 3 bases, J shed 2 bases, and the junction held 9 bases outside the gene matches. The CDR3 loop is CASSFGRGASTNEKLFF. CDR3 sequence (DNA): TGTGCCAGCAGCTTTGGCAGGGGGGCATCGACTAATGAAAAACTGTTTTTT.

The J gene is TRBJ2-5, the V gene TRBV7-2; 8 bases align to TRBD2. The CDR3 is 14 amino acids. J gave up 4 bases and V 5 bases, and 6 bases lay outside the gene matches. Per the germline V gene, CDR1 is SGHTA and CDR2 is FQGNSA. CDR3 nucleotides: TGTGCCAGCAGCCCGGGACTAGAGAGAGAGACCCAGTACTTC. As protein: CASSPGLERETQYF.

The chain recombines TRBV30 with TRBJ2-7; possible D gene TRBD2, 5 bases. The CDR3 contains 14 residues. Deletions cut 0 bases from V and 3 bases from J, with 12 bases between. Looked up from germline, CDR1 is GTSNPN and CDR2 is SVGIG (reference sequence). CDR3 nucleotide sequence: TGTGCCTGGAGTGTGGGAGAAGGGAGCTACGAGCAGTACTTC. Its translation is CAWSVGEGSYEQYF. Filled out from reference TRBV30 and TRBJ2-7, the complete variable domain reads SQTIHQWPATLVQPVGSPLSLECTVEGTSNPNLYWYRQAAGRGLQLLFYSVGIGQISSEVPQNLSASRPQDRQFILSSKKLLLSDSGFYLCAWSVGEGSYEQYFGPGTRLTVT.

The J gene is TRBJ2-7, the V gene TRBV10-1, with TRBD1 matching over 7 bases. The length of the CDR3 is 12 residues. The germline V gene encodes CDR1 WNHNN and CDR2 SYGVQD (reference sequence). Trimming took 6 bases from V and 9 from J; bases not matched to a gene: 8. CDR3 nucleotides: TGCGCCAGCAGCTCACAGGGGCTCGGGCAGTACTTC. Translating gives CASSSQGLGQYF.

The chain combines TRBV19 with TRBJ2-4; D might be TRBD1 (5 bases). The CDR3 sequence is 14 residues long. Germline values: CDR1 LNHDA, CDR2 SQIVND (reference sequence). Trimming took off 0 bases at V and 11 bases at J, with 14 bases between the two ends. The CDR3 coding sequence is TGTGCCAGTAGTATAGATCAGGGCAGGGTGGTTCAGTACTTC. Amino acids: CASSIDQGRVVQYF.